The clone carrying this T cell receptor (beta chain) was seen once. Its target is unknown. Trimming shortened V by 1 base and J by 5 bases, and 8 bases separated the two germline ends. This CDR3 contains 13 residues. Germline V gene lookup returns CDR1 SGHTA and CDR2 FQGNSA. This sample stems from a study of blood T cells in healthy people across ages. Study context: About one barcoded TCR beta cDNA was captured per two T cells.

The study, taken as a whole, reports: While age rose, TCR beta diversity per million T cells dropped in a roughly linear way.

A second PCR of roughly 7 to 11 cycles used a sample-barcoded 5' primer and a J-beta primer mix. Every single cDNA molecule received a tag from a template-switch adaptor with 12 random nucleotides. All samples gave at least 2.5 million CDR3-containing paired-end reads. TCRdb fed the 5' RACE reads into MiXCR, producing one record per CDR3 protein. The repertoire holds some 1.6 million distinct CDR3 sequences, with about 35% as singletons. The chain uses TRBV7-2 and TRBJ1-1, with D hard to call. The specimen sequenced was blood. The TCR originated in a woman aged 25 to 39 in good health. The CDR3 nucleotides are TGTGCCAGCAGCTTAGTAATGGGGACTGAAGCTTTCTTT. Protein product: CASSLVMGTEAFF.